The 30 T cell receptor beta chains in this list originate from one sample, sequenced in a study of blood T cell repertoires in COVID-19. The repertoire was sequenced with immunoSEQ multiplex PCR; TCRdb's copy has only in-frame clones and lacks some. The sample consists of roughly 100,000 clones, approximately 90% of them appearing once. The sequenced material came from peripheral blood. The receptors shown here come from a man aged 50 to 59 with active COVID-19.

V usage is TRBV19 and J usage is TRBJ1-1; perhaps TRBD1 as D (6 bases). This CDR3 has 14 amino acids. V shed 6 bases and J shed 5 bases, with 16 bases lying between them. The germline V gene has CDR1 LNHDA and CDR2 SQIVND (reference sequence). CDR3 coding DNA: TGTGCCAGTAGCCCTACAGGGATAAGGACTGAAGCTTTCTTT. Protein product: CASSPTGIRTEAFF.

The chain combines TRBV2 with TRBJ1-1; TRBD1 aligns across 7 bases. With 6 bases clipped from V and 2 bases from J, the junction kept 3 bases outside the gene matches. This CDR3 region has 13 residues. The V gene's germline CDR1 is SNHLY and CDR2 FYNNEI. This CDR3 is CASRRDSNTEAFF. The DNA of the CDR3 is TGTGCCAGCAGAAGGGACAGCAACACTGAAGCTTTCTTT. Drawing the rest from reference TRBV2 and TRBJ1-1, the complete variable domain is EPEVTQTPSHQVTQMGQEVILRCVPISNHLYFYWYRQILGQKVEFLVSFYNNEISEKSEIFDDQFSVERPDGSNFTLKIRSTKLEDSAMYFCASRRDSNTEAFFGQGTRLTVV.

This clone was observed once. The CDR3 protein is CSVSPRLQGGGYTF. DNA for the CDR3: TGCAGCGTCAGCCCCCGGTTGCAGGGAGGAGGCTACACCTTC. V and J are TRBV29-1 and TRBJ1-2; TRBD1 might be the D (5 bases). With 6 bases removed from V and 8 bases from J, the gap between germline ends came to 22 bases. Germline V gene data show CDR1 as SQVTM and CDR2 as ANQGSEA. The CDR3 runs to 14 residues.

The chain links TRBV7-9 to TRBJ2-7; D may be TRBD1 (7 bases). CDR3 length: 16 residues. The ends were cut back, 6 bases at V and 1 base at J, with 19 bases in the middle. From germline, CDR1 is SEHNR and CDR2 FQNEAQ (reference sequence). The DNA for the CDR3 is TGTGCCAGCAGATCTGGATTCCAGGGGGGATCCTACGAGCAGTACTTC. This encodes CASRSGFQGGSYEQYF.

This clone was seen just once. This chain uses TRBV9 with TRBJ2-7, with TRBD2 matching 11 bases. The junction had 13 bases not matched to a gene; V was cut back by 0 bases and J by 5 bases. This CDR3 comprises 18 residues. Germline CDR1 and CDR2: SGDLS and YYNGEE. CDR3 loop: CASSVGLAGGAGADEQYF. For the CDR3, the DNA is TGTGCCAGCAGCGTAGGGCTAGCGGGGGGAGCTGGAGCAGACGAGCAGTACTTC.

This rearrangement joins TRBV7-2 to TRBJ2-7, with 9 bases identical to TRBD1. V lost 3 bases and J lost 4; bases outside the gene matches: 7. This CDR3 has 15 residues. Germline assignment: CDR1 SGHTA and CDR2 FQGNSA. The CDR3 DNA reads TGTGCCAGCAGCTTTGACGGGACAGGGTTATACGAGCAGTACTTC. Its protein is CASSFDGTGLYEQYF.

This clone has a handful of counts. V is TRBV5-4 and J is TRBJ2-7, with D perhaps matching TRBD1 (6 bases). The length of the CDR3 is 14 residues. Germline values: CDR1 SGHNT, CDR2 YYREEE (reference sequence). With 4 bases removed from V and 0 bases from J, the gap between germline ends came to 11 bases. CDR3 in amino acids: CASSPQDSSYEQYF. The DNA of the CDR3 is TGTGCCAGCAGCCCGCAGGACAGCTCCTACGAGCAGTACTTC.

The gene calls are TRBV9 and TRBJ2-3, with D perhaps matching TRBD2 (7 bases). The germline gives CDR1 SGDLS, CDR2 YYNGEE. This CDR3 is built from 16 residues. The V and J ends lost 3 bases and 4 bases respectively, with 18 bases between them. CDR3 nucleotide sequence: TGTGCCAGCAGCGGCGTGGGCGGGGGCTTCGCAGATACGCAGTATTTT. It codes for CASSGVGGGFADTQYF.

This clone has only one observation. The gene calls are TRBV4-2 and TRBJ1-1, with 8 bases identical to TRBD1. The germline V gene has CDR1 LGHNA and CDR2 YNFKEQ. V lost 0 bases to trimming and J lost 5 bases; unmatched junction nucleotides: 8. The CDR3 sequence is 16 residues long. The CDR3 protein is CASSQDLVRDRTEAFF. The CDR3 bases are TGTGCCAGCAGCCAAGACCTTGTAAGGGACAGGACTGAAGCTTTCTTT.

V and J are TRBV6-1 and TRBJ1-5, with 9 positions matching TRBD1. Trimming cost V 2 bases and J 9 bases; bases outside gene matches: 5. The CDR3 length is 14 residues. Germline V gene lookup returns CDR1 MNHNS and CDR2 SASEGT. Written as DNA, the CDR3 is TGTGCCAGCAGTGAAACAACAGGGGGCTTGCCCCAGCATTTT. This gives the protein CASSETTGGLPQHF.

The V and J genes are TRBV6-5 and TRBJ1-4; 8 bases fit TRBD1. This CDR3 spans 14 amino acids. The V and J ends lost 5 bases and 7 bases, in that order; junction bases with no gene match: 6. Germline lookup yields CDR1 MNHEY and CDR2 SVGAGI. CDR3 coding DNA: TGTGCCAGCAGTACAGGGGGAACTCTTGAAAAACTGTTTTTT. Its translation is CASSTGGTLEKLFF.

V is TRBV19 and J is TRBJ1-1, with unresolved D. The CDR3 loop spans 13 amino acids. Germline CDR1 is LNHDA and CDR2 is SQIVND (reference sequence). V shed 5 bases and J shed 1 base, with 8 bases lying between them. CDR3 in amino acids: CASSAVANTEAFF. CDR3 DNA sequence: TGTGCCAGTAGTGCGGTTGCGAACACTGAAGCTTTCTTT.

The V call is TRBV19, the J call TRBJ2-1; TRBD1 matches 7 bases. Germline CDR1 reads LNHDA; CDR2 reads SQIVND (reference sequence). The V and J ends lost 4 bases and 5 bases, in that order; junction bases with no gene match: 8. There are 15 residues in the CDR3. The CDR3 nucleotides are TGTGCCAGTAGTACTCCCCAGGGGGACCACAATGAGCAGTTCTTC. This codes for CASSTPQGDHNEQFF. Combining the CDR3 with reference TRBV19 and TRBJ2-1 gives the whole variable domain DGGITQSPKYLFRKEGQNVTLSCEQNLNHDAMYWYRQDPGQGLRLIYYSQIVNDFQKGDIAEGYSVSREKKESFPLTVTSAQKNPTAFYLCASSTPQGDHNEQFFGPGTRLTVL.

The genes are TRBV7-9 and TRBJ1-2; TRBD1 matches at 7 bases. Per germline, CDR1 SEHNR and CDR2 FQNEAQ (reference sequence). The CDR3 is 15 residues long. J was trimmed by 7 bases and V by 6 bases; bases with no gene match: 14. The CDR3 spells CASSGGRGTVGGYTF. As DNA, the CDR3 is TGTGCCAGCAGTGGTGGCAGGGGGACGGTGGGTGGCTACACCTTC.

The rearrangement links TRBV18 to TRBJ1-1; 9 positions match TRBD1. J was trimmed by 4 bases and V by 6 bases; bases with no gene match: 15. The CDR3 is 17 amino acids. CDR1 and CDR2 from the germline V gene are KGHSH and LQKENI. DNA of the CDR3: TGTGCCAGCTCGCCCCAAACAGGGGGCAAGGGGGGCACTGAAGCTTTCTTT. Translating gives CASSPQTGGKGGTEAFF.

This clone was observed once. This rearrangement joins TRBV18 to TRBJ2-7; D is perhaps TRBD2 (7 bases). Germline CDR1 and CDR2: KGHSH and LQKENI. V lost 3 bases, J lost 5 bases, and 14 bases lay in between. There are 14 residues in the CDR3. The DNA of the CDR3 is TGTGCCAGCTCACCCGTGGGGGGGGGCGACGAGCAGTACTTC. This translates into CASSPVGGGDEQYF. The variable domain in full, with the rest retrieved from reference TRBV18 and TRBJ2-7, is NAGVMQNPRHLVRRRGQEARLRCSPMKGHSHVYWYRQLPEEGLKFMVYLQKENIIDESGMPKERFSAEFPKEGPSILRIQQVVRGDSAAYFCASSPVGGGDEQYFGPGTRLTVT.

This rearrangement joins TRBV7-2 to TRBJ1-1, with D tentatively TRBD1 (5 bases). The germline V gene encodes CDR1 SGHTA and CDR2 FQGNSA. V was cut by 5 bases and J by 0 bases, with 13 bases left in between. This CDR3 is 15 amino acids long. Here the CDR3 reads CASSPGDSMNTEAFF. The CDR3 nucleotides are TGTGCCAGCAGCCCGGGGGATTCCATGAACACTGAAGCTTTCTTT.

V gene TRBV18 combines with J gene TRBJ1-2; D perhaps matches TRBD1 (5 bases). CDR1 is KGHSH, CDR2 LQKENI, per germline. The CDR3 is 15 amino acids. Trimming took off 2 bases at V and 9 bases at J, with 19 bases between the two ends. The CDR3 DNA reads TGTGCCAGCTCACCATTGGGCCAGGAGGAGGGGCGCTACACCTTC. Amino acid sequence: CASSPLGQEEGRYTF.

In its sample, this clone was seen once. V usage is TRBV5-3 and J usage is TRBJ1-5, with 8 bases fitting TRBD1. TRBV5-3 qualifies as an ORF whose function is uncertain. The CDR3 has 15 residues. Losses at the gene ends were 3 bases for V and 4 bases for J; bases not matched to a gene: 6. This chain's CDR3 is CARSSSDRANQPQHF. The CDR3 DNA is TGTGCCAGAAGCTCCTCGGACAGGGCTAATCAGCCCCAGCATTTT.

This rearrangement joins TRBV12-5 to TRBJ1-3; D remains ambiguous. V was clipped by 1 base and J by 4 bases, with 8 bases between them. The CDR3 has 14 residues. The germline gives CDR1 LGHNT, CDR2 FRNRAP. The CDR3 sequence is CASGLDPGGNTIYF. CDR3 in DNA: TGTGCTAGTGGTTTGGATCCAGGAGGAAACACCATATATTTT.

The chain links TRBV3-1 (or the pseudogene TRBV3-2) to TRBJ1-2, with 7 positions matching TRBD1. V shed 4 bases and J 1 base; nucleotides not matched to a gene: 3. CDR1 and CDR2 from the germline V gene are LGHDT and YNNKEL (reference sequence). The CDR3 is 14 amino acids. The CDR3 coding sequence is TGTGCCAGCAGCCTTGGGACAGTTAACTATGGCTACACCTTC. As protein: CASSLGTVNYGYTF.

The chain links TRBV15 to TRBJ1-1; no clear D. V was shortened by 3 bases and J by 3 bases, with 14 bases between the two germline ends. Germline V gives CDR1 LNHNV, CDR2 YYDKDF (reference sequence). The CDR3 has 15 amino acids. CDR3: CATSRMSPTYTEAFF. CDR3 in DNA: TGTGCCACCAGCAGGATGTCCCCCACATACACTGAAGCTTTCTTT.

This chain links TRBV15 with TRBJ2-5; 8 bases agree with TRBD1. This CDR3 spans 15 amino acids. Trimming at V came to 1 base and at J to 5 bases, leaving 6 bases not matched to a gene. Germline V CDR1 and CDR2: LNHNV, YYDKDF (reference sequence). CDR3 protein: CATSRGQGAWETQYF. The CDR3 bases are TGTGCCACCAGCAGAGGCCAGGGGGCGTGGGAGACCCAGTACTTC.

The chain employs TRBV6-2 or TRBV6-3 and TRBJ1-5; D possibly corresponds to TRBD1 (5 bases). This CDR3 is 17 amino acids long. Germline lookup yields CDR1 MNHEY and CDR2 SVGEGT. V was trimmed by 4 bases and J by 0 bases, leaving 16 bases between them. The CDR3 nucleotides are TGTGCCAGCAGTTTAAGGGGCGGGGGGGATAGCAATCAGCCCCAGCATTTT. Its protein product is CASSLRGGGDSNQPQHF.

This clone was seen just once. The chain is built from TRBV12-3 or TRBV12-4 and TRBJ2-7, with unresolved D. V lost 5 bases, J lost 4 bases, and 9 bases lay in between. CDR3 length equals 12 residues. The CDR3 loop is CASSQTAYEQYF. CDR3 DNA: TGTGCCAGCAGTCAAACAGCTTACGAGCAGTACTTC.

This chain connects TRBV2 to TRBJ1-1, with D unclear. Germline V lookup: CDR1 SNHLY, CDR2 FYNNEI. Trimming left V 3 bases short and J 1 base short, with 3 bases between. The CDR3 covers 12 residues. This CDR3 reads CASSERNTEAFF. In DNA form, the CDR3 reads TGTGCCAGCAGTGAGAGGAACACTGAAGCTTTCTTT.

The chain links TRBV10-2 to TRBJ2-2, with 10 positions matching TRBD2. The V and J ends lost 5 bases and 1 base, in that order; junction bases with no gene match: 4. Germline V gene sequence: CDR1 WSHSY, CDR2 SAAADI. This CDR3 is built from 16 residues. CDR3 in amino acids: CASSPRLAGNTGELFF. In DNA, the CDR3 is TGCGCCAGCAGTCCTCGACTAGCGGGGAACACCGGGGAGCTGTTTTTT.

This sequence joins TRBV5-6 and TRBJ2-5, with 8 bases aligning to TRBD1. CDR1 and CDR2 (germline): SGHDT, YYEEEE. The CDR3 consists of 16 residues. The junction had 7 bases not matched to a gene; V was cut back by 1 base and J by 2 bases. The chain's CDR3 is CASSLLRTGLQETQYF. The CDR3, as DNA: TGTGCCAGCAGCTTGCTCAGGACAGGGCTACAAGAGACCCAGTACTTC. Looking up the rest from reference TRBV5-6 and TRBJ2-5 gives the full variable domain: DAGVTQSPTHLIKTRGQQVTLRCSPKSGHDTVSWYQQALGQGPQFIFQYYEEEERQRGNFPDRFSGHQFPNYSSELNVNALLLGDSALYLCASSLLRTGLQETQYFGPGTRLLVL.

This clone was picked up a small number of times. The sample holds other DNA sequences that translate to the same CDR3. The chain links TRBV6-6 to TRBJ1-2, with 7 nucleotides matching TRBD1. From germline, CDR1 is MNHNY and CDR2 SVGAGI (reference sequence). The CDR3 has 13 residues. V lost 6 bases and J lost 4; bases outside the gene matches: 5. CDR3 sequence (DNA): TGTGCCAGCAGCCCAGACAGGGCCTATGGCTACACCTTC. Protein product: CASSPDRAYGYTF.

The chain recombines TRBV27 with TRBJ2-7; 7 bases are a match to TRBD1. The CDR3 covers 16 residues. Trimming at V came to 8 bases and at J to 0 bases, leaving 13 bases not matched to a gene. CDR1 and CDR2 (germline): MNHEY, SMNVEV (reference sequence). DNA for the CDR3: TGTGCCAGCCGATCGCGCGGACAGGCTTACTCCTACGAGCAGTACTTC. Translated: CASRSRGQAYSYEQYF.